This is a list of T cell receptor beta chains from one sample in a study of blood T cell repertoires in COVID-19. Generated by immunoSEQ multiplex PCR, the TCRdb table keeps only in-frame clones and is missing some. The sample shows about 410,000 clones, about 91% of them seen only once. Specimen: peripheral blood. Receptor source: a woman in her thirties or forties with COVID-19, enrolled during active disease. Both conserved end residues are part of each CDR3. Fields, in order: V gene, J gene, clone size, D gene, CDR3 protein, CDR3 DNA. D genes are given only for firm matches. A row's size may be missing; if present it is once, few, many or a size class.

V gene: TRBV6-5
J gene: TRBJ1-6
clone size: .
D gene: .
CDR3 protein: CASSSSRDTHSPLHF
CDR3 DNA: TGTGCCAGCAGTTCCTCCCGGGACACTCATTCACCCCTCCACTTT

V gene: TRBV5-4
J gene: TRBJ1-4
clone size: .
D gene: TRBD1
CDR3 protein: CASSWGQGTNEKLFF
CDR3 DNA: TGTGCCAGCAGCTGGGGACAGGGAACTAATGAAAAACTGTTTTTT

V gene: TRBV21-1
J gene: TRBJ1-2
clone size: .
D gene: .
CDR3 protein: CASSKEYNRVFYGYTF
CDR3 DNA: TGTGCCAGCAGCAAAGAGTATAACAGGGTTTTTTATGGCTACACCTTC

V gene: TRBV30
J gene: TRBJ1-6
clone size: .
D gene: .
CDR3 protein: CAWGYRAGSYNSPLHF
CDR3 DNA: TGTGCCTGGGGGTACAGGGCCGGCTCCTATAATTCACCCCTCCACTTT

V gene: TRBV11-2
J gene: TRBJ1-4
clone size: .
D gene: TRBD1
CDR3 protein: CASSHLPGQLNEKLFF
CDR3 DNA: TGTGCCAGCAGCCATTTACCGGGACAGCTAAATGAAAAACTGTTTTTT

V gene: TRBV6-6
J gene: TRBJ2-7
clone size: few
D gene: TRBD1
CDR3 protein: CAHGGTGSYEQYF
CDR3 DNA: TGTGCGCATGGGGGGACAGGGTCCTACGAGCAGTACTTC

V gene: TRBV6-5
J gene: TRBJ2-7
clone size: .
D gene: .
CDR3 protein: CASSYSRAVTYEQYF
CDR3 DNA: TGTGCCAGCAGTTACTCGAGGGCGGTAACCTACGAGCAGTACTTC

V gene: TRBV28
J gene: TRBJ1-2
clone size: .
D gene: .
CDR3 protein: CASSFRGQEINYGYTF
CDR3 DNA: TGTGCCAGCAGTTTCAGGGGCCAGGAGATTAACTATGGCTACACCTTC

V gene: TRBV6-5
J gene: TRBJ1-2
clone size: .
D gene: .
CDR3 protein: CASRLGGGYGYTF
CDR3 DNA: TGTGCCAGCCGCCTCGGCGGGGGGTATGGCTACACCTTC

V gene: TRBV5-8
J gene: TRBJ2-6
clone size: .
D gene: .
CDR3 protein: CASSLRGAGANVLTF
CDR3 DNA: TGTGCCAGCAGCTTGCGGGGAGCTGGGGCCAACGTCCTGACTTTC

V gene: TRBV10-3
J gene: TRBJ1-5
clone size: .
D gene: .
CDR3 protein: CAISGGGERSNQPQHF
CDR3 DNA: TGTGCCATCAGTGGCGGGGGGGAGAGAAGCAATCAGCCCCAGCATTTT

V gene: TRBV29-1
J gene: TRBJ2-7
clone size: .
D gene: .
CDR3 protein: CSVEDGAGAYEQYF
CDR3 DNA: TGCAGCGTTGAAGATGGGGCAGGAGCCTACGAGCAGTACTTC

V gene: TRBV7-2
J gene: TRBJ1-1
clone size: .
D gene: .
CDR3 protein: CASSLLRDPTRLEAFF
CDR3 DNA: TGTGCCAGCAGCTTACTGCGGGACCCAACAAGACTTGAAGCTTTCTTT

V gene: TRBV29-1
J gene: TRBJ1-2
clone size: .
D gene: TRBD1
CDR3 protein: CSVERTGASGYTF
CDR3 DNA: TGCAGCGTTGAGAGGACAGGGGCGTCCGGCTACACCTTC

V gene: TRBV5-8
J gene: TRBJ1-4
clone size: .
D gene: .
CDR3 protein: CASSLAAAGEKLFF
CDR3 DNA: TGTGCCAGCAGCTTGGCCGCGGCAGGGGAAAAACTGTTTTTT

V gene: TRBV6-5
J gene: TRBJ2-7
clone size: .
D gene: .
CDR3 protein: CASSRHVIGYEQYF
CDR3 DNA: TGTGCCAGCAGCCGACACGTCATTGGCTACGAGCAGTACTTC

V gene: TRBV28
J gene: TRBJ2-1
clone size: .
D gene: .
CDR3 protein: CASSFVLTHHNEQFF
CDR3 DNA: TGTGCCAGCAGTTTTGTGCTTACACACCACAATGAGCAGTTCTTC

V gene: TRBV6-2/TRBV6-3
J gene: TRBJ1-4
clone size: .
D gene: .
CDR3 protein: CASSYSAGTTNEKLFF
CDR3 DNA: TGTGCCAGCAGTTACTCCGCAGGAACAACTAATGAAAAACTGTTTTTT